Sequencing of this T cell receptor beta chain was carried out in a study of blood T cells in healthy people across ages. It was with a sample-barcoded 5' primer and a J-beta primer mix that a second PCR of roughly 7 to 11 cycles was run. From the 5' RACE reads, TCRdb called clonotypes with MiXCR, one entry per CDR3 protein. The table shows approximately 600,000 distinct CDR3 sequences, with roughly 50% occurring only once. This CDR3 has 14 amino acids. The V and J ends lost 1 base and 6 bases respectively, with 10 bases between them. Germline V gene data show CDR1 as SGHTA and CDR2 as FQGNSA. The receptor was derived from a man in his fifties or sixties in good health. The chain joins TRBV7-2 to TRBJ1-5, with D unresolved. The specimen sequenced was blood. The CDR3 DNA reads as TGTGCCAGCAGCTTAGGGGGTGAGGGTCAGCCCCAGCATTTT. This gives the protein CASSLGGEGQPQHF.